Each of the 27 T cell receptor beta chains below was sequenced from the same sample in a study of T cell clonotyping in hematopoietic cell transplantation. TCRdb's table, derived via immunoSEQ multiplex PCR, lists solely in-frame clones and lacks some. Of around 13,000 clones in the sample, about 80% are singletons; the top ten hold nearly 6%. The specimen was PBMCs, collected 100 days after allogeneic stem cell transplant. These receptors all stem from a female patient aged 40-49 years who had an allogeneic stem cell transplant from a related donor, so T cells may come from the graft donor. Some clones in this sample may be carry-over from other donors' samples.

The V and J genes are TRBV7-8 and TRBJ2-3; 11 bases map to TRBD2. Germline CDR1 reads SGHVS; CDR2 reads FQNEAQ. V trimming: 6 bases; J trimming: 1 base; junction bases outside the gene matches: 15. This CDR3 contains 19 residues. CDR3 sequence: CASRHLAAIAGGGTDTQYF. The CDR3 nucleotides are TGTGCCAGCAGGCATTTGGCCGCTATAGCGGGGGGGGGCACAGATACGCAGTATTTT.

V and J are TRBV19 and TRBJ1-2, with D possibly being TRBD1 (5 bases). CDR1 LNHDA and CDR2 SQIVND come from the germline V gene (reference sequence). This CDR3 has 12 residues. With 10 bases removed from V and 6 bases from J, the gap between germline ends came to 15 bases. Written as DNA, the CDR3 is TGTGCCATCTCCCGGGGGGGTAATGGCTACACCTTC. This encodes CAISRGGNGYTF.

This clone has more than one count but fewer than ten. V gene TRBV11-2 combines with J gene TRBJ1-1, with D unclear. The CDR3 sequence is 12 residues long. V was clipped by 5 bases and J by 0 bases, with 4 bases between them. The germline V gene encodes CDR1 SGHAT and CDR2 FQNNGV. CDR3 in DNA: TGTGCCAGCAGCCTCATGAACACTGAAGCTTTCTTT. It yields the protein CASSLMNTEAFF.

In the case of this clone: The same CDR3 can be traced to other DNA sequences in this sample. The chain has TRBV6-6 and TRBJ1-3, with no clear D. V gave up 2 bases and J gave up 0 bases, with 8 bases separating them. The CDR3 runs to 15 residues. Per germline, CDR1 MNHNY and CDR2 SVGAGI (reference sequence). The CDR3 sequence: CASSYEGISGNTIYF. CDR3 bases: TGTGCCAGCAGTTACGAGGGTATCTCTGGAAACACCATATATTTT.

CDR3 protein: CASSPLDSNQPQHF. In DNA form, the CDR3 reads TGTGCCAGCAGTCCCCTCGATAGCAATCAGCCCCAGCATTTT. The gene calls are TRBV28 and TRBJ1-5; no firm D call. V was clipped by 5 bases and J by 0 bases, with 8 bases between them. The V gene's germline CDR1 is MDHEN and CDR2 SYDVKM. CDR3 length: 14 amino acids.

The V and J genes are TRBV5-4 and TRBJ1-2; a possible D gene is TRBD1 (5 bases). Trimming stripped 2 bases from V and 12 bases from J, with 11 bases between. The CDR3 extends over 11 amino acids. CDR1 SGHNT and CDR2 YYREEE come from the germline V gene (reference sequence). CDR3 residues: CASSLGGEDTF. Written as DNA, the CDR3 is TGTGCCAGCAGCTTAGGAGGGGAGGACACCTTC.

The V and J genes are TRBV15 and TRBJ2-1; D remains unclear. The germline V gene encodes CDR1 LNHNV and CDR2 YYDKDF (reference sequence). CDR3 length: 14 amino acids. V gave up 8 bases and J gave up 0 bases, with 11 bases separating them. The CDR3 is CATDGVSSYNEQFF. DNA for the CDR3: TGTGCCACCGATGGAGTTTCCTCCTACAATGAGCAGTTCTTC.

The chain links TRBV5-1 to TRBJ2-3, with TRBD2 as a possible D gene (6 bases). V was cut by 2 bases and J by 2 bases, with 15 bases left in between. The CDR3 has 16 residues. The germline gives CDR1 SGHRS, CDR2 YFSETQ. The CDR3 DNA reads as TGCGCCAGCAGCTTTTACGGGAGAACTTCCACAGATACGCAGTATTTT. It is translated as CASSFYGRTSTDTQYF.

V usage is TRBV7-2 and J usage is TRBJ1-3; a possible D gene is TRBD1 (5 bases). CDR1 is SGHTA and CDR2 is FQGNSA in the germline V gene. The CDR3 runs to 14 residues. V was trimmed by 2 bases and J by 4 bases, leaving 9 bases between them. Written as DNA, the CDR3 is TGTGCCAGCAGCTTACAGGGACCGGGAAACACCATATATTTT. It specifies CASSLQGPGNTIYF.

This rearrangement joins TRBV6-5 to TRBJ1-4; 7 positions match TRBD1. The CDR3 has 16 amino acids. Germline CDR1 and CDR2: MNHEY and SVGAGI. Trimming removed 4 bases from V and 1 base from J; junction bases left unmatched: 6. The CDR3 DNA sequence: TGTGCCAGCAGTTTAAACAGGGGAAGAACTAATGAAAAACTGTTTTTT. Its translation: CASSLNRGRTNEKLFF.

The CDR3 DNA reads TGTGCCAGCAGTGTTTCAATCGGGGAGCTGTTTTTT. Protein: CASSVSIGELFF. The rearrangement links TRBV25-1 to TRBJ2-2; D unclear. This CDR3 has 12 residues. Germline loops: CDR1 MGHDK, CDR2 SYGVNS. Trimming stripped 4 bases from V and 7 bases from J, with 7 bases between.

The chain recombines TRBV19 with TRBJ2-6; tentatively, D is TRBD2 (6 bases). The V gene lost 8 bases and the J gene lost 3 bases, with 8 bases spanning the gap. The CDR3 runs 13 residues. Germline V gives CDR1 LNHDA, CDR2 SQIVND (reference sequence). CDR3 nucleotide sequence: TGTGCCAGTTCGGGAGATGGGGCCAACGTCCTGACTTTC. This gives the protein CASSGDGANVLTF. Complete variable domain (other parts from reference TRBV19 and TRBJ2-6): DGGITQSPKYLFRKEGQNVTLSCEQNLNHDAMYWYRQDPGQGLRLIYYSQIVNDFQKGDIAEGYSVSREKKESFPLTVTSAQKNPTAFYLCASSGDGANVLTFGAGSRLTVL.

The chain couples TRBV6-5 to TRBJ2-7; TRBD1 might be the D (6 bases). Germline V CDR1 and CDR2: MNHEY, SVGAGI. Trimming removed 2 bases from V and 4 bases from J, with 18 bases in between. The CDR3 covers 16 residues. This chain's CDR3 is CASSYTSARGRYEQYF. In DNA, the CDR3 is TGTGCCAGCAGTTACACTTCGGCCAGGGGTCGGTACGAGCAGTACTTC.

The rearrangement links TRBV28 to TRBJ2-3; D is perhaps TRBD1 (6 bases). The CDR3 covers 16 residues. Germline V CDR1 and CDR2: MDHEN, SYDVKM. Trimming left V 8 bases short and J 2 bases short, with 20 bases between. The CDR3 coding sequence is TGTGCCAGCGTCGGAGTTTCGGACAGCACCACAGATACGCAGTATTTT. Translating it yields CASVGVSDSTTDTQYF.

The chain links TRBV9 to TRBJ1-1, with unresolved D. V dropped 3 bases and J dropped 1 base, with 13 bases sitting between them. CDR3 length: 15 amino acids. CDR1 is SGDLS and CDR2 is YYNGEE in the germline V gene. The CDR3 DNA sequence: TGTGCCAGCAGCGGTCGAGGCAATGCGAACACTGAAGCTTTCTTT. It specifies CASSGRGNANTEAFF.

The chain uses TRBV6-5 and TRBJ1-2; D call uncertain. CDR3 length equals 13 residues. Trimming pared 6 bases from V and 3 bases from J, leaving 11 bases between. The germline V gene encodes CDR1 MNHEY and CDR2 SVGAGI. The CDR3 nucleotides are TGTGCCAGCAGCGAAGGCAGGTACTATGGCTACACCTTC. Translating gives CASSEGRYYGYTF.

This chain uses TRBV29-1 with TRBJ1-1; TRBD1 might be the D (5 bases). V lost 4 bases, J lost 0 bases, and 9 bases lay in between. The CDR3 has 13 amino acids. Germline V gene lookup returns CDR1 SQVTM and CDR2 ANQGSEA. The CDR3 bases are TGCAGCGTTGGAGGGGCCATGAACACTGAAGCTTTCTTT. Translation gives CSVGGAMNTEAFF.

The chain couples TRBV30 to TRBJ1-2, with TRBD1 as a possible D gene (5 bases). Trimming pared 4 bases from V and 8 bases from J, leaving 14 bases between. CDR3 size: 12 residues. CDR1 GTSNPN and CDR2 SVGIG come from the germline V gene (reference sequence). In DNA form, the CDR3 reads TGTGCCTGGACGGGCAGGGACGGCGGCTACACCTTC. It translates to CAWTGRDGGYTF.

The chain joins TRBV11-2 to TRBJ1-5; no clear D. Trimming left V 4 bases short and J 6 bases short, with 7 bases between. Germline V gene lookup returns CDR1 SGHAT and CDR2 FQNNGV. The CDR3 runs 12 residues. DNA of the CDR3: TGTGCCAGCAGCTCGATGGGTCAGCCCCAGCATTTT. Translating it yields CASSSMGQPQHF.

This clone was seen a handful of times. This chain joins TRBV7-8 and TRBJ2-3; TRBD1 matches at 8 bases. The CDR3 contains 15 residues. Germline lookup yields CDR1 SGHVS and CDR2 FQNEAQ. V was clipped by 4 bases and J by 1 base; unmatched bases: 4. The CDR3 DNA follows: TGTGCCAGCAGCTCTGGACAGGGCCGCACAGATACGCAGTATTTT. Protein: CASSSGQGRTDTQYF.

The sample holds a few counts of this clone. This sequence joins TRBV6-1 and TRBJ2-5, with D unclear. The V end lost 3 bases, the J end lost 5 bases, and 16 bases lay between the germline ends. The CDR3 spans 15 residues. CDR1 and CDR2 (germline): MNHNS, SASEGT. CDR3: CASSDGSWPTETQYF. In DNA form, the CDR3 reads TGTGCCAGCAGTGACGGGTCCTGGCCTACGGAGACCCAGTACTTC.

CDR3 region: CASSLDWNYGYTF. Written as DNA, the CDR3 is TGTGCCAGCAGCTTAGATTGGAACTATGGCTACACCTTC. The chain carries TRBV11-2 and TRBJ1-2; D gene unclear. Germline V gene lookup returns CDR1 SGHAT and CDR2 FQNNGV. Trimming removed 0 bases at V and 2 bases at J, with 4 bases between. The CDR3 is made up of 13 amino acids.

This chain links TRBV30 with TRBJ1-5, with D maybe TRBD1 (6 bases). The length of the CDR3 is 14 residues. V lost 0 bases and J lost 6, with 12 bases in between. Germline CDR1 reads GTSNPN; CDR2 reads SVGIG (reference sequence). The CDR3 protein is CAWSVQGGGQPQHF. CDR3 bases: TGTGCCTGGAGTGTACAGGGTGGAGGTCAGCCCCAGCATTTT.

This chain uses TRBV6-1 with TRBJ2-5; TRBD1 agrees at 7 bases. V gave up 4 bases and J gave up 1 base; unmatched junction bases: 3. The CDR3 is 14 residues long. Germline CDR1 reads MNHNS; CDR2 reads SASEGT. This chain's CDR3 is CASSGQGSQETQYF. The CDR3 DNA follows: TGTGCCAGCAGTGGACAGGGTTCCCAAGAGACCCAGTACTTC.

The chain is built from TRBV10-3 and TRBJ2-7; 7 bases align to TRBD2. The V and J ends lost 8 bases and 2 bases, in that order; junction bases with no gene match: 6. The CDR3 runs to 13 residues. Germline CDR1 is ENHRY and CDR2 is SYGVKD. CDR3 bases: TGTGCCATCGGGGGTGCGGGAGCCTACGAGCAGTACTTC. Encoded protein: CAIGGAGAYEQYF.

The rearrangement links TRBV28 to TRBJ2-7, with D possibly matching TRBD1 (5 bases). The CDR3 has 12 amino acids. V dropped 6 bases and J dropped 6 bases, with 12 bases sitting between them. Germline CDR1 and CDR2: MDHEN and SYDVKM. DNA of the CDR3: TGTGCCAGCAGAGACCCAGGGATCGAGCAGTACTTC. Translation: CASRDPGIEQYF.

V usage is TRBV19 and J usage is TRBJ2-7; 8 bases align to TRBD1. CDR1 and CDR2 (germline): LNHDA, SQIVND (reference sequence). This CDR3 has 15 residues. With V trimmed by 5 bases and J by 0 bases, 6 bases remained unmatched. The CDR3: CASSPGGASSYEQYF. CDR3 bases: TGTGCCAGTAGTCCAGGGGGCGCCAGCTCCTACGAGCAGTACTTC.